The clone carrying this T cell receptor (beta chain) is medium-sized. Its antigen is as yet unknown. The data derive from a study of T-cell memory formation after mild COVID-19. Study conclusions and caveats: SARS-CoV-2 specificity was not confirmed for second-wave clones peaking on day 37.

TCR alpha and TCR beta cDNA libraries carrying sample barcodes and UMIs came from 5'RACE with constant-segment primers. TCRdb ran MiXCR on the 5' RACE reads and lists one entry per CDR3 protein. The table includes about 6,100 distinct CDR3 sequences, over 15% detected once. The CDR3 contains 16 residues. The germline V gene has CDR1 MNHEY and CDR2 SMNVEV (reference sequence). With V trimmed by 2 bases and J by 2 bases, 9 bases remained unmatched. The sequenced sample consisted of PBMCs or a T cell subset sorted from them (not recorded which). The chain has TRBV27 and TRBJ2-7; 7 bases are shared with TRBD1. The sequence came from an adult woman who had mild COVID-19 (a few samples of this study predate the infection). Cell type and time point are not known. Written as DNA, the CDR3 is TGTGCCAGCAGTTTAGCGGGTCAGGGGGTTCCCTACGAGCAGTACTTC. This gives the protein CASSLAGQGVPYEQYF.